This entry lists 25 T cell receptor beta chains sequenced from one sample in a study of blood T cell repertoires in COVID-19. The protocol was immunoSEQ multiplex PCR, while the TCRdb copy is restricted to in-frame clones and leaves out a portion. In the table there are about 170,000 clones, roughly 85% of which are singletons. Sequenced input: PBMCs or T cells enriched from blood (not recorded which). All receptors come from a woman aged 45-59 years who had recovered from COVID-19.

The chain couples TRBV11-2 to TRBJ1-4; D unresolved. Germline CDR1 and CDR2: SGHAT and FQNNGV. V was pared by 0 bases and J by 6 bases, with 8 bases between. The CDR3 has 14 amino acids. The CDR3 region has the DNA TGTGCCAGCAGCTTAGACATTCAGGATGAAAAACTGTTTTTT. Translated: CASSLDIQDEKLFF. Variable domain in full (rest from reference TRBV11-2 and TRBJ1-4): EAGVAQSPRYKIIEKRQSVAFWCNPISGHATLYWYQQILGQGPKLLIQFQNNGVVDDSQLPKDRFSAERLKGVDSTLKIQPAKLEDSAVYLCASSLDIQDEKLFFGSGTQLSVL.

The gene calls are TRBV30 and TRBJ1-2; tentatively, D is TRBD1 (6 bases). The CDR3 loop spans 13 amino acids. V gave up 7 bases and J gave up 0 bases, with 12 bases separating them. CDR1 GTSNPN and CDR2 SVGIG come from the germline V gene (reference sequence). The CDR3 here is CASGQFTNYGYTF. The CDR3 DNA follows: TGTGCCTCCGGACAGTTTACTAACTATGGCTACACCTTC.

This clone has a handful of counts. The genes are TRBV2 and TRBJ1-5; D is uncertain. There are 13 residues in the CDR3. Between the trimmed V and J ends, which lost 7 bases and 7 bases, there was a span of 14 bases. Germline CDR1 is SNHLY and CDR2 is FYNNEI. The CDR3 here is CASTEGGRQPQHF. The CDR3 DNA reads TGTGCCAGCACTGAGGGAGGGAGGCAGCCCCAGCATTTT.

The chain has TRBV11-2 and TRBJ2-1; no clear D gene. There are 13 residues in the CDR3. Trimming left V 1 base short and J 2 bases short, with 3 bases between. The germline CDR1 and CDR2 sequences are SGHAT and FQNNGV. In nucleotides, the CDR3 is TGTGCCAGCAGCTTAGCCACCTACAATGAGCAGTTCTTC. This encodes CASSLATYNEQFF.

The rearrangement links TRBV7-8 to TRBJ2-3, with D possibly matching TRBD2 (7 bases). Trimming shortened V by 5 bases and J by 3 bases, and 12 bases separated the two germline ends. The CDR3 spans 14 residues. The germline gives CDR1 SGHVS, CDR2 FQNEAQ. CDR3 residues: CASSPGGATDTQYF. In nucleotides, the CDR3 is TGTGCCAGCAGCCCTGGGGGGGCAACAGATACGCAGTATTTT.

This chain joins TRBV28 and TRBJ1-2, with D perhaps TRBD1 (6 bases). V lost 10 bases and J 4 bases, leaving 22 bases between the germline ends. The CDR3 covers 15 residues. Germline-derived CDR1 and CDR2 are MDHEN and SYDVKM. The CDR3 DNA is TGTGCCATAAGTCTGGGGGCAGGGGAAATCTATGGCTACACCTTC. Its protein product is CAISLGAGEIYGYTF.

Here the CDR3 DNA reads TGTGCCAGCGCTTTTAATACCCGGACAGGGTCTACAGCTTGGTCTGAAGCTTTCTTT. Residues: CASAFNTRTGSTAWSEAFF. The chain employs TRBV3-1 (or the pseudogene TRBV3-2) and TRBJ1-1; 8 positions match TRBD1. This CDR3 comprises 19 residues. In germline, CDR1 is LGHDT, CDR2 YNNKEL (reference sequence). V shed 8 bases and J 6 bases; nucleotides not matched to a gene: 26.

This chain uses TRBV7-2 with TRBJ1-2; tentatively, D is TRBD1 (6 bases). Deletions cut 4 bases from V and 0 bases from J, with 6 bases between. From germline, CDR1 is SGHTA and CDR2 FQGNSA. This CDR3 spans 13 amino acids. The CDR3 DNA reads as TGTGCCAGCAGCTGGACAGCTAACTATGGCTACACCTTC. It yields the protein CASSWTANYGYTF.

There are a few counts of this clone. Here the CDR3 reads CASSQVLAGLYNEQFF. CDR3 bases: TGTGCCAGCAGCCAAGTCCTAGCGGGGCTCTACAATGAGCAGTTCTTC. The chain is built from TRBV14 and TRBJ2-1, with 9 nucleotides matching TRBD2. V gave up 1 base and J gave up 3 bases; unmatched junction bases: 4. Germline V gives CDR1 SGHDN, CDR2 FVKESK. The CDR3 contains 16 residues.

In this sample, this clone turned up a few times. The rearrangement links TRBV18 to TRBJ1-6; 9 bases agree with TRBD1. Losses at the gene ends were 5 bases for V and 7 bases for J; bases not matched to a gene: 12. The CDR3 extends over 17 amino acids. Germline lookup yields CDR1 KGHSH and CDR2 LQKENI. CDR3 DNA sequence: TGTGCCAGCTCAACCGGGACAGGGCCCTTGGTAAATTCACCCCTCCACTTT. This codes for CASSTGTGPLVNSPLHF.

The genes are TRBV2 and TRBJ1-6, with 8 bases matching TRBD1. There are 14 residues in the CDR3. V shed 5 bases and J 10 bases; nucleotides not matched to a gene: 7. The germline V gene has CDR1 SNHLY and CDR2 FYNNEI. The CDR3 DNA follows: TGTGCCAGCAGTCGACAGGGGAGAGGGTCACCCCTCCACTTT. Translation gives CASSRQGRGSPLHF.

V is TRBV28 and J is TRBJ1-2, with a weak D call TRBD1 (6 bases). Trimming removed 5 bases at V and 5 bases at J, with 15 bases between. The CDR3 covers 14 residues. Germline CDR1 and CDR2: MDHEN and SYDVKM. DNA of the CDR3: TGTGCCAGCAGTCTGGGACACCAGACATATGGCTACACCTTC. Protein product: CASSLGHQTYGYTF.

The V call is TRBV5-6, the J call TRBJ1-1; D unresolved. The V end was cut by 4 bases, the J end by 8 bases, with 18 bases between. The CDR3 sequence is 14 residues long. Germline V lookup: CDR1 SGHDT, CDR2 YYEEEE. CDR3 sequence reads: CASSHFTTKREAFF. The DNA of the CDR3 is TGTGCCAGCAGCCACTTCACGACTAAGCGCGAAGCTTTCTTT.

This chain joins TRBV7-2 and TRBJ2-3, with D tentatively TRBD2 (6 bases). The CDR3 sequence is 14 residues long. Germline V gives CDR1 SGHTA, CDR2 FQGNSA. Trimming removed 0 bases at V and 6 bases at J, with 10 bases between. The CDR3 reads CASSLARGTDTQYF. The CDR3 DNA is TGTGCCAGCAGCTTAGCACGGGGGACCGATACGCAGTATTTT.

The chain combines TRBV5-6 with TRBJ2-5; weak D call: TRBD1 (5 bases). This CDR3 has 15 amino acids. From germline, CDR1 is SGHDT and CDR2 YYEEEE. V was clipped by 4 bases and J by 2 bases, with 15 bases between them. The CDR3: CASSRRQMGQETQYF. CDR3 nucleotide sequence: TGTGCCAGCAGCCGCCGACAGATGGGGCAAGAGACCCAGTACTTC.

V and J are TRBV2 and TRBJ2-5; D not resolved. The CDR3 consists of 14 residues. Germline V lookup: CDR1 SNHLY, CDR2 FYNNEI. With 3 bases removed from V and 2 bases from J, the gap between germline ends came to 10 bases. CDR3 amino acids: CASSDRQAQETQYF. In DNA form, the CDR3 reads TGTGCCAGCAGTGATCGCCAGGCTCAAGAGACCCAGTACTTC.

The chain employs TRBV28 and TRBJ2-7; D call uncertain. CDR3 size: 13 residues. Germline V gives CDR1 MDHEN, CDR2 SYDVKM. The V end lost 5 bases, the J end lost 5 bases, and 13 bases lay between the germline ends. CDR3 region: CASSLNPTNEQYV. CDR3 DNA: TGTGCCAGCAGTCTAAATCCAACGAACGAGCAGTACGTC.

V is TRBV27 and J is TRBJ2-1; D perhaps matches TRBD1 (6 bases). The germline gives CDR1 MNHEY, CDR2 SMNVEV (reference sequence). Trimming removed 4 bases from V and 3 bases from J, with 13 bases in between. The CDR3 is 15 residues long. The CDR3 nucleotides are TGTGCCAGCAGTTCACCGGGACAATACTACAATGAGCAGTTCTTC. Translation gives CASSSPGQYYNEQFF.

The chain employs TRBV10-3 and TRBJ1-5; weak D call: TRBD1 (6 bases). Trimming pared 6 bases from V and 2 bases from J, leaving 11 bases between. The CDR3 loop spans 14 amino acids. Germline values: CDR1 ENHRY, CDR2 SYGVKD. The CDR3 protein is CAIRSQGGNQPQHF. For the CDR3, the DNA is TGTGCCATCAGATCACAGGGTGGCAATCAGCCCCAGCATTTT.

The rearrangement joins TRBV5-1 to TRBJ2-5; 7 bases line up with TRBD1. The germline V gene has CDR1 SGHRS and CDR2 YFSETQ. J gave up 3 bases and V 2 bases, and 4 bases lay outside the gene matches. There are 14 residues in the CDR3. CDR3 bases: TGCGCCAGCAGCTTCGGGGACAGAAAAGAGACCCAGTACTTC. It translates to CASSFGDRKETQYF.

The rearrangement links TRBV5-1 to TRBJ1-2; a possible D gene is TRBD1 (6 bases). The CDR3 length is 15 residues. Germline lookup yields CDR1 SGHRS and CDR2 YFSETQ. V shed 4 bases and J shed 7 bases, with 20 bases lying between them. CDR3 amino acids: CASSLRGRGVAGYTF. The DNA for the CDR3 is TGCGCCAGCAGCCTTCGCGGGAGGGGGGTTGCTGGCTACACCTTC.

The V and J genes are TRBV12-3 or TRBV12-4 and TRBJ1-6; possibly TRBD1 for D (6 bases). This CDR3 comprises 13 residues. With 4 bases removed from V and 7 bases from J, the gap between germline ends came to 8 bases. The CDR3 coding sequence is TGTGCCAGCAGTTCTGGACAGAATTCACCCCTCCACTTT. Translation: CASSSGQNSPLHF.

V usage is TRBV18 and J usage is TRBJ1-2, with 9 bases fitting TRBD1. Looked up from germline, CDR1 is KGHSH and CDR2 is LQKENI. V trimming: 4 bases; J trimming: 6 bases; junction bases outside the gene matches: 6. The CDR3 contains 14 residues. The CDR3 protein is CASSLRTGADGYTF. The CDR3 DNA reads as TGTGCCAGCTCACTTCGGACAGGGGCTGATGGCTACACCTTC.

The rearrangement uses TRBV10-1 and TRBJ2-1; weak D call: TRBD1 (6 bases). Per the germline V gene, CDR1 is WNHNN and CDR2 is SYGVQD (reference sequence). The V gene lost 4 bases and the J gene lost 9 bases, with 10 bases spanning the gap. The CDR3 runs to 12 residues. This CDR3 is CASSGDTGEQFF. DNA for the CDR3: TGCGCCAGCAGTGGGGACACGGGTGAGCAGTTCTTC.

The gene calls are TRBV7-2 and TRBJ1-2, with 11 bases identical to TRBD1. The J segment lost 4 bases and the V segment lost 3 bases, leaving 4 bases of the junction unmatched. The CDR3 has 15 residues. Looked up from germline, CDR1 is SGHTA and CDR2 is FQGNSA. The CDR3 sequence: CASSLGQGGGYGYTF. CDR3 nucleotide sequence: TGTGCCAGCAGCTTGGGACAGGGGGGAGGCTATGGCTACACCTTC.